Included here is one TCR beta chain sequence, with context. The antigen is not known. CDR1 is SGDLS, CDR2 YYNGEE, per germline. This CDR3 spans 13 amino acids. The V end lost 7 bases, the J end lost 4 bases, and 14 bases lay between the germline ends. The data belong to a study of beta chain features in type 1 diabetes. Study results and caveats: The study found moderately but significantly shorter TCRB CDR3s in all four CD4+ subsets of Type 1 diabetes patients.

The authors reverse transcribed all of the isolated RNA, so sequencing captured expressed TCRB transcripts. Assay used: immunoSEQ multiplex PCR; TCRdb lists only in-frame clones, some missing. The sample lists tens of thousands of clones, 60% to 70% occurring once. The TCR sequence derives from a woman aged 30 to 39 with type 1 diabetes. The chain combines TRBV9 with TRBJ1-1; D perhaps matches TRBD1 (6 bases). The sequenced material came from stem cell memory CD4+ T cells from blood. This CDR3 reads CASSRTGPTEAFF. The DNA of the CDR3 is TGTGCCAGCTCTCGTACAGGGCCCACTGAAGCTTTCTTT.